The rows below give T cell receptor beta chains drawn from one sample of a study of neurological immune-mediated disorders. TCRdb re-derived calls from the 5' RACE reads in MiXCR, one entry per CDR3 protein. Among about 120,000 distinct CDR3 sequences listed, roughly 3.4% were seen once. The source material was PBMCs. The receptors shown here come from a woman aged 25 to 39 with multiple sclerosis. Both conserved end residues are part of each CDR3. A D gene is named only where the DNA matches it firmly. Sizes are listed as once, few, many or a size class.

13 | TRBJ2-7 | . | many | TRBV11-2 | TGTGCCAGCAGCTTTGGGGTGGAATACGAGCAGTACTTC | CASSFGVEYEQYF
13 | TRBJ2-3 | . | many | TRBV7-2 | TGTGCCAGCAGCTTAGGTCGCCCAGATACGCAGTATTTT | CASSLGRPDTQYF
17 | TRBJ2-3 | TRBD2 | many | TRBV7-2 | TGTGCCAGCAGCAAGGGGCTAGGAGCGGGGACCACAGATACGCAGTATTTT | CASSKGLGAGTTDTQYF
16 | TRBJ2-2 | . | many | TRBV20-1 | TGCAGTGCTAGGGATCCGGACAGAACGAACACCGGGGAGCTGTTTTTT | CSARDPDRTNTGELFF
16 | TRBJ2-6 | TRBD1 | many | TRBV12-3/TRBV12-4 | TGTGCCAGCAGTCGGACAGGGGGCAATGGGGCCAACGTCCTGACTTTC | CASSRTGGNGANVLTF
14 | TRBJ1-1 | . | many | TRBV7-8 | TGTGCCAGCAGCTCCGAAGCAGCGAACACTGAAGCTTTCTTT | CASSSEAANTEAFF
13 | TRBJ2-7 | TRBD2 | many | TRBV20-1 | TGCAGTGCTGCGACTAGCCGGTCCTACGAGCAGTACTTC | CSAATSRSYEQYF
15 | TRBJ2-7 | TRBD2 | few | TRBV6-5 | TGTGCCAGCAGCCTACAGCCAGCGGGGGGTTACGAGCAGTACTTC | CASSLQPAGGYEQYF
14 | TRBJ1-4 | . | many | TRBV7-9 | TGTGCCAGCAGCTTGCCCGCAACTAATGAAAAACTGTTTTTT | CASSLPATNEKLFF
12 | TRBJ1-5 | . | many | TRBV30 | TGTGCCTGGAGTTCCGGGGATCAGCCCCAGCATTTT | CAWSSGDQPQHF